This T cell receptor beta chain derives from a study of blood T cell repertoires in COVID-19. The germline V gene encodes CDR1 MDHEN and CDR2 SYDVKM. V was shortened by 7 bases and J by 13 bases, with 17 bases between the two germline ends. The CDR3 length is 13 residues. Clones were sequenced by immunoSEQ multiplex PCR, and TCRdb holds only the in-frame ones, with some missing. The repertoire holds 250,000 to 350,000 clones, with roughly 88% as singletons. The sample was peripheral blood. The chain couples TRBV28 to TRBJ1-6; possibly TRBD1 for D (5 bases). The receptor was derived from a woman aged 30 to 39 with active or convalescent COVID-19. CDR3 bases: TGTGCCAGCATGGGAGTGGGGGGTGGTCCCCTCCACTTT. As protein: CASMGVGGGPLHF.